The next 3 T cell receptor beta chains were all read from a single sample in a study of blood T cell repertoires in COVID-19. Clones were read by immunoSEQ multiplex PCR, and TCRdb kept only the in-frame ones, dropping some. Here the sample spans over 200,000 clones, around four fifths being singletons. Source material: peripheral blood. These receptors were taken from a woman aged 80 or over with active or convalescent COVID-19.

The CDR3 DNA reads TGCGCCAGCAGGGAGGGACAGGGGCTCGGAAACACCATATATTTT. It yields the protein CASREGQGLGNTIYF. The J gene is TRBJ1-3, the V gene TRBV10-2; 10 nucleotides agree with TRBD1. With 6 bases clipped from V and 4 bases from J, the junction kept 6 bases outside the gene matches. CDR1 is WSHSY and CDR2 is SAAADI in the germline V gene. The CDR3 is 15 residues long.

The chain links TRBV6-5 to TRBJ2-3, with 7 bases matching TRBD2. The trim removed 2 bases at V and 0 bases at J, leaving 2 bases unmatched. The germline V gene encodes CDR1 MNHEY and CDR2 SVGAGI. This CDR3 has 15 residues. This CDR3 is CASSYGTTSTDTQYF. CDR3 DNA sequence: TGTGCCAGCAGTTACGGGACTACAAGCACAGATACGCAGTATTTT.

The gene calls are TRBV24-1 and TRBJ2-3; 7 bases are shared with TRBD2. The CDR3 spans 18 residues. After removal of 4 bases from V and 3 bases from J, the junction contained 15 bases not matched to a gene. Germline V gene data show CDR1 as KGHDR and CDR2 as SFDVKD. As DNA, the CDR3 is TGTGCCACCAGTGAGGAGAAGAGCGGGACGACAAGAACAGATACGCAGTATTTT. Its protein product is CATSEEKSGTTRTDTQYF.